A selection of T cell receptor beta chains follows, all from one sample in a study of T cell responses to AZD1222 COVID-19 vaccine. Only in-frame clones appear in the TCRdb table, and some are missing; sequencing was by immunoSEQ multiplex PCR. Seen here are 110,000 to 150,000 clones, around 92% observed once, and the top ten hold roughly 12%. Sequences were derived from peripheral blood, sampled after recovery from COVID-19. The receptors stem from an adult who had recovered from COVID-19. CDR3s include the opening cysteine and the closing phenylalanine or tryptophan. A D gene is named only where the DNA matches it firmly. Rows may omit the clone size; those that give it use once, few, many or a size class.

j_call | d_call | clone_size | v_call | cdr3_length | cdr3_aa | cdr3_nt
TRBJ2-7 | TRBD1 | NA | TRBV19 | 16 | CASSARSGTGSYEQYF | TGTGCCAGTAGTGCCCGAAGCGGGACAGGGTCCTACGAGCAGTACTTC
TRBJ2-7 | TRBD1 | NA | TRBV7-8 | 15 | CASSFNSGGFSEQYF | TGTGCCAGCAGCTTCAATTCAGGGGGCTTCAGCGAGCAGTACTTC
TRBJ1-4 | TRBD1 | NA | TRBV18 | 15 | CASSPDRPYNEKLFF | TGTGCCAGCTCACCGGACAGGCCCTATAATGAAAAACTGTTTTTT
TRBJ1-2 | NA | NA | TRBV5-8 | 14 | CASSPDGESYGYTF | TGTGCCAGCAGTCCGGACGGGGAATCCTATGGCTACACCTTC
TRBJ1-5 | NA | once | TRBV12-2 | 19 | CASRLEHPTARSSNQPQHF | TGTGCAAGTCGCTTAGAACACCCTACCGCCAGGAGTAGCAATCAGCCCCAGCATTTT
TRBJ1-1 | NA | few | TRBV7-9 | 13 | CASSLDTGTEAFF | TGTGCCAGCAGCTTGGACACGGGAACTGAAGCTTTCTTT
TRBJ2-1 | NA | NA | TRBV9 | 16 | CASSPGVAVIHNEQFF | TGTGCCAGCAGCCCCGGGGTAGCGGTTATCCACAATGAGCAGTTCTTC
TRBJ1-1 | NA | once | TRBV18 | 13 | CASSPGHPTGAFF | TGTGCCAGCTCACCGGGACACCCAACAGGAGCTTTCTTT
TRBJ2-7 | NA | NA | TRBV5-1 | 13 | CASSLRASYEQYF | TGCGCCAGCAGCTTGAGGGCCTCCTACGAGCAGTACTTC
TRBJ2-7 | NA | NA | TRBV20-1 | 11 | CSAAGGDEQYF | TGCAGTGCCGCGGGTGGGGACGAGCAGTACTTC
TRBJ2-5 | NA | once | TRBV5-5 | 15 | CASSLVSPRQETQYF | TGTGCCAGCAGCTTGGTCTCACCGAGGCAAGAGACCCAGTACTTC
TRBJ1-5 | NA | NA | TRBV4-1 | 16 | CASSQEGGYSNQPQHF | TGCGCCAGCAGCCAAGAAGGAGGTTATAGCAATCAGCCCCAGCATTTT
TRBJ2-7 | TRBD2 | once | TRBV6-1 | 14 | CASSETGTTYEQYF | TGTGCCAGCAGTGAAACGGGGACTACCTACGAGCAGTACTTC
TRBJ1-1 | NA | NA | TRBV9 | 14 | CASSVGWVETEAFF | TGTGCCAGCAGCGTAGGGTGGGTGGAAACTGAAGCTTTCTTT
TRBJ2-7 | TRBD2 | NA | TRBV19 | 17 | CASSIGTSGHKPYEQYF | TGTGCCAGTAGTATTGGGACTAGCGGACATAAGCCCTACGAGCAGTACTTC
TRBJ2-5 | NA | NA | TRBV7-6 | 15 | CASSLGLSSQETQYF | TGTGCCAGCAGCTTAGGCCTAAGCAGTCAAGAGACCCAGTACTTC
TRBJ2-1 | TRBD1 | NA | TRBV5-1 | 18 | CASSFISFQQGAENEQFF | TGCGCCAGCAGCTTTATATCTTTCCAACAGGGGGCAGAAAATGAGCAGTTCTTC
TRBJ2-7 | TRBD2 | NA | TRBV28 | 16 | CASSAPGTSGSYEQYF | TGTGCCAGCAGTGCCCCTGGGACTAGCGGGAGTTACGAGCAGTACTTC
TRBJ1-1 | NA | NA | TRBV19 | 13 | CASSDTKNTEAFF | TGTGCCAGTAGTGACACGAAGAACACTGAAGCTTTCTTT
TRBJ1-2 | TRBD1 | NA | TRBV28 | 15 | CASSREDRANYGYTF | TGTGCCAGCAGTCGTGAGGACAGGGCTAACTATGGCTACACCTTC
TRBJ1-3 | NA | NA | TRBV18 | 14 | CASSPGQGGNTIYF | TGTGCCAGCTCACCAGGGCAGGGAGGAAACACCATATATTTT
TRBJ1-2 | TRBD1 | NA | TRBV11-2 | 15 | CASSLGPDRHTGYTF | TGTGCCAGCAGCTTAGGACCGGACAGGCACACGGGCTACACCTTC
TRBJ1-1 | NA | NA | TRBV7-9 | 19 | CASSRLGGYRRKYGTEAFF | TGTGCCAGCAGCAGACTAGGGGGGTACCGGCGAAAATACGGGACTGAAGCTTTCTTT
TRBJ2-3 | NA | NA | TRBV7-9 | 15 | CASSRTLLHTDTQYF | TGTGCCAGCAGTCGGACTTTGTTGCACACAGATACGCAGTATTTT
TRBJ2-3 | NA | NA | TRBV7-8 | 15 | CASSSLAASTDTQYF | TGTGCCAGCAGCTCTTTAGCGGCAAGCACAGATACGCAGTATTTT
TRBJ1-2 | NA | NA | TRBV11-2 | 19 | CASSSQYLRRGWNNYGYTF | TGTGCCAGCAGCTCCCAATACCTAAGGAGGGGGTGGAACAACTATGGCTACACCTTC
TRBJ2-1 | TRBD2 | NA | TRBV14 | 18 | CASSQSRTSGRYSVEQFF | TGTGCCAGCAGCCAATCCCGGACTAGCGGGAGGTATTCGGTGGAGCAGTTCTTC
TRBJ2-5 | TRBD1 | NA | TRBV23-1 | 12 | CASRSRGETQYF | TGCGCCAGCAGGAGCAGGGGGGAGACCCAGTACTTC
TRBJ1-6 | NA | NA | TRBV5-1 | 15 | CASSSLGEPGSPLHF | TGCGCCAGCAGCTCATTGGGTGAACCGGGTTCACCCCTCCACTTT
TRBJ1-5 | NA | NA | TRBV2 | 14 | CASSFDRTGEPQHF | TGTGCCAGCAGCTTTGACAGGACGGGAGAGCCCCAGCATTTT
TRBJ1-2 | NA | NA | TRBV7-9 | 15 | CASSGGDGTNYGYTF | TGTGCCAGCAGCGGAGGGGACGGAACTAACTATGGCTACACCTTC
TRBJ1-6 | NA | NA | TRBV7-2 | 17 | CASSLGSHYPGGHALHF | TGTGCCAGCAGCTTAGGATCCCACTATCCTGGGGGACATGCCCTCCACTTT
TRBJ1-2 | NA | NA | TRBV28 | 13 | CASSFKGHYGYTF | TGTGCCAGCAGTTTCAAGGGGCACTATGGCTACACCTTC
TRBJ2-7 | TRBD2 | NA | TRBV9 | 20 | CASSVSPSTSLGTRSYEQYF | TGTGCCAGCAGCGTATCACCGTCGACATCCCTCGGGACTAGGTCCTACGAGCAGTACTTC
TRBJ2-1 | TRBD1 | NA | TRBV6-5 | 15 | CASSKGQGAGNEQFF | TGTGCCAGCAGTAAGGGACAGGGGGCAGGGAATGAGCAGTTCTTC
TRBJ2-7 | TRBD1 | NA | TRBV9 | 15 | CASSPGQGISYEQYF | TGTGCCAGCAGCCCGGGACAGGGGATCTCCTACGAGCAGTACTTC
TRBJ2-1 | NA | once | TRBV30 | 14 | CAWSRSGSYNEQFF | TGTGCCTGGAGCCGGAGTGGGTCCTACAATGAGCAGTTCTTC
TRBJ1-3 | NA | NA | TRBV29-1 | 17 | CSVEVVGQFSSGNTIYF | TGCAGCGTTGAAGTGGTAGGGCAATTCAGCTCTGGAAACACCATATATTTT
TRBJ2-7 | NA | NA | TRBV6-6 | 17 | CASSRAPGGSEGYEQYF | TGTGCCAGCAGTCGCGCTCCAGGAGGAAGTGAGGGCTACGAGCAGTACTTC
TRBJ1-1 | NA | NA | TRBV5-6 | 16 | CASSLGQGILNIEAFF | TGTGCCAGCAGCTTGGGGCAGGGCATACTCAACATCGAAGCTTTCTTT
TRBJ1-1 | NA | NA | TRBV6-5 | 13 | CASSLTKNTEAFF | TGTGCCAGCAGCCTAACAAAGAACACTGAAGCTTTCTTT
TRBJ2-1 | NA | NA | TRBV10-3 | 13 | CAITAGLYNEQFF | TGTGCCATCACTGCAGGGCTGTACAATGAGCAGTTCTTC
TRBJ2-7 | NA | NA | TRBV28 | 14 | CASSLSGQGHEQYF | TGTGCCAGCAGTTTATCGGGCCAGGGCCACGAGCAGTACTTC